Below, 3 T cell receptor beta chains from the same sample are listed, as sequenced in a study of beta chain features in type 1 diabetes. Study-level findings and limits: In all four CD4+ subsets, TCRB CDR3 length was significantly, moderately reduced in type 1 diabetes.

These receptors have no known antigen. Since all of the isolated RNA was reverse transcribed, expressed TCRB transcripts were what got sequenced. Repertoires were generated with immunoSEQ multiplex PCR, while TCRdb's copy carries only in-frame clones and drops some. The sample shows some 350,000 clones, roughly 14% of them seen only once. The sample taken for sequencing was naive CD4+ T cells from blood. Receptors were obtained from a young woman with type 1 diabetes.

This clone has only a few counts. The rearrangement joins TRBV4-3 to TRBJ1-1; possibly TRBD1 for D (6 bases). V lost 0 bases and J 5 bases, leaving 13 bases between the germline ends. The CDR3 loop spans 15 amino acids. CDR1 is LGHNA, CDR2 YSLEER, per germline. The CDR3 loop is CASSQDIQGWTEAFF. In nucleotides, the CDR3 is TGCGCCAGCAGCCAAGATATACAGGGTTGGACTGAAGCTTTCTTT.

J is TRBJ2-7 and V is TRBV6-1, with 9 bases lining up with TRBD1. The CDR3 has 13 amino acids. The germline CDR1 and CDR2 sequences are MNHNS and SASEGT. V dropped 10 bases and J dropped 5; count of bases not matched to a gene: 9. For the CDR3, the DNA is TGTGCCACCAGGGGACAGGGTACGAACGAGCAGTACGTC. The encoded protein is CATRGQGTNEQYV.

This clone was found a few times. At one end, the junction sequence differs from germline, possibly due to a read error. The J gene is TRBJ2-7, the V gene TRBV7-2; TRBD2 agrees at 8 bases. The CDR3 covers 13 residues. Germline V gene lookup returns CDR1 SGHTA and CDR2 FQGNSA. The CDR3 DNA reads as TGTGCCAGCACCTTACGGGGGGGCTACGAGCAGTACTTC. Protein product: CASTLRGGYEQYF.